The source of this T cell receptor beta chain is a study of beta chain features in type 1 diabetes. Study-wide context: The patients were much like the healthy donors in age, gender and cell yields.

The CDR3 contains 13 residues. V was shortened by 6 bases and J by 3 bases, with 11 bases between the two germline ends. Germline V gives CDR1 ENHRY, CDR2 SYGVKD. Overall study results and limits: Shorter TCRB CDR3s, moderately but significantly so, marked every one of the four CD4+ subsets in Type 1 diabetes patients. Junctions at VDJ sites from type 1 diabetes patients had fewer insertions and more deletions.

Since all of the isolated RNA was reverse transcribed, expressed TCRB transcripts were what got sequenced. Method: immunoSEQ multiplex PCR; TCRdb's copy keeps in-frame clones and lacks some. The sample contains around 320,000 clones, 11% to 15% of which appear only once. CD4+ cells of the naive, central memory, regulatory and stem cell-like memory types were sorted via CD45RO/CCR7/CD25/CD127/CD95/CD27. With regard to this clone: Its target is not known.

The clonotype comes from a man younger than 40 in good health. The genes are TRBV10-3 and TRBJ1-2; D possibly corresponds to TRBD1 (6 bases). The sample comprised central memory CD4+ T cells from blood. CDR3 sequence reads: CAIREQGYYGYTF. CDR3 in DNA: TGTGCCATCAGGGAACAGGGATACTATGGCTACACCTTC.